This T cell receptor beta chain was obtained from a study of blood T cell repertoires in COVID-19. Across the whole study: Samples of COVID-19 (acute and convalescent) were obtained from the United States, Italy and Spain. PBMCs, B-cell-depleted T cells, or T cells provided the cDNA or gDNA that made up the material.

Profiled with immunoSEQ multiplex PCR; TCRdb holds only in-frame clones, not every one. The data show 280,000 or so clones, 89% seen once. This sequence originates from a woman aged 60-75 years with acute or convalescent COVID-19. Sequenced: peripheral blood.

CDR3 protein: CASALGADTQYF. The CDR3 bases are TGTGCCAGCGCCTTAGGGGCAGATACGCAGTATTTT. V usage is TRBV7-3 and J usage is TRBJ2-3, with a possible D match to TRBD1 (5 bases). This CDR3 is 12 amino acids long. CDR1 is SGHTA, CDR2 FQGTGA, per germline. The germline V and J ends were trimmed by 8 bases and 4 bases, with 10 bases remaining between them.